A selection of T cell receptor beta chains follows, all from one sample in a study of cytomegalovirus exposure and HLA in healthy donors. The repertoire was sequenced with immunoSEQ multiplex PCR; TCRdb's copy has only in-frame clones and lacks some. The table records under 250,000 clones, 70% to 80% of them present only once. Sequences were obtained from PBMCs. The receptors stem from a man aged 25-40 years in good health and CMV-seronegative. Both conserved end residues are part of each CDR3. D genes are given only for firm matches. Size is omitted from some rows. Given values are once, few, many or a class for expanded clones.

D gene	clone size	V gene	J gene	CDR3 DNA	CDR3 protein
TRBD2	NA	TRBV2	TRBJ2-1	TGTGCCAGCAGTGTAGCGGGCCCTCCCAATGAGCAGTTCTTC	CASSVAGPPNEQFF
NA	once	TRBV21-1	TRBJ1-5	TGTGCCAGCAGCCCGTACGAGTATAGCAATCAGCCCCAGCATTTT	CASSPYEYSNQPQHF
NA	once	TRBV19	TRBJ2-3	TGTGCCAGTAGTTCTACGAGCGGTGTCCCCGGGGCAGATACGCAGTATTTT	CASSSTSGVPGADTQYF
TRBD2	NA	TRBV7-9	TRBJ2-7	TGTGCCATACTCACTAGCGGTAGCTCCTACGAGCAGTACTTC	CAILTSGSSYEQYF
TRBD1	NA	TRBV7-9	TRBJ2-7	TGTGCCAGCAGCTTACTCCAGGGGGCGAAAGGCTACGAGCAGTACTTC	CASSLLQGAKGYEQYF
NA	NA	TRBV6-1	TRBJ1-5	TGTGCCAGCAGTGAAGGGACAGCGGGGGGCCTGCCCCAGCATTTT	CASSEGTAGGLPQHF
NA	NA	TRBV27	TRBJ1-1	NA	CASRWGVGSTEDFF
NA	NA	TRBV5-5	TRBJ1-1	TGTGCCAGCAGCCCCGAGGAGGTAAGGTGGACTGAAGCTTTCTTT	CASSPEEVRWTEAFF
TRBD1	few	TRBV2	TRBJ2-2	TGTGCCAGCAGACTCGGGACAGCGAACACCGGGGAGCTGTTTTTT	CASRLGTANTGELFF
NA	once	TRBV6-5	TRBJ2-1	TGTGCCAGCAGTTCCTGGGAGTGGAATGAGCAGTTCTTC	CASSSWEWNEQFF
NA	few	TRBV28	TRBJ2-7	TGTGCCAGCAGTACAGAAAGAAGAGATGGGGGCCTTATATTCGGCGAGCAGTACTTC	CASSTERRDGGLIFGEQYF
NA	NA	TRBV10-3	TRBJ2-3	TGTGCCATCAGCCGTAGCGGAACTAGCACAGATACGCAGTATTTT	CAISRSGTSTDTQYF
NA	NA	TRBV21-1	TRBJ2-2	TGTGCCAGCAGCAAAGCGCTGGGGCAGGGGAAGAACACCGGGGAGCTGTTTTTT	CASSKALGQGKNTGELFF
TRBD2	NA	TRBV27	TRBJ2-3	TGTGCCAGCAGCCGAGGGACTAGCGGCACAGATACGCAGTATTTT	CASSRGTSGTDTQYF
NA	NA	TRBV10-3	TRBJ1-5	TGTGCCATCAGCCAGGGGCTGGGCAATCAGCCCCAGCATTTT	CAISQGLGNQPQHF
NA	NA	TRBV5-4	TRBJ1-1	TGTGCCGGCAGCGAAGAACGGAGGACTGAAGCTTTCTTT	CAGSEERRTEAFF
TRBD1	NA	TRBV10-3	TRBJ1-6	TGTGCCATCAGTAACGGGGACAGGGGCGGTTCACCCCTCCACTTT	CAISNGDRGGSPLHF
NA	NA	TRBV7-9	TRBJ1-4	TGTGCCAGCAGAGAAGGGACACATGAAAAACTGTTTTTT	CASREGTHEKLFF
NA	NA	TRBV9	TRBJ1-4	TGTGCCAGCAGCGAGAAGGGGGTTAATGAAAAACTGTTTTTT	CASSEKGVNEKLFF
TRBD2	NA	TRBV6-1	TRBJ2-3	TGTGCCAGCAGTGAAGGAGGAGCGGGAGGGGTAGATACGCAGTATTTT	CASSEGGAGGVDTQYF
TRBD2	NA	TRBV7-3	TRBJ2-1	TGTGCCAGCAGGAGGACTAGCGGCAATGAGCAGTTCTTC	CASRRTSGNEQFF
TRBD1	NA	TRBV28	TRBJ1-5	TGTGCCAGCAAAGGGACAGCGAATCAGCCCCAGCATTTT	CASKGTANQPQHF
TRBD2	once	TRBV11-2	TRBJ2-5	TGTGCCAGCAGCTCCAGGACTAGCTTGGAGACCCAGTACTTC	CASSSRTSLETQYF
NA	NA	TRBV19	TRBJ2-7	TGTGCCAGTAGTAAGGCGAGGGCCCTCTACGAGCAGTACTTC	CASSKARALYEQYF
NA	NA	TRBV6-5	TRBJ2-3	TGTGCCAGCAGTTACTCGTGGGAGTTAGACACAGATACGCAGTATTTT	CASSYSWELDTDTQYF